The next 19 T cell receptor beta chains were all read from a single sample in a study of CXCR3-negative and CXCR3-positive naive CD8 T cells. The TRB libraries of cDNA were built by UMI-labeled 5' RACE. One entry per CDR3 protein, without DNA, is what TCRdb gives after re-calling the 5' RACE reads. Found here are 100,000 to 150,000 distinct CDR3 sequences; the top ten clones hold 0.29%. The sample was naive CXCR3- CD8+ T cells from blood. The subset denotes: CD45RO-CCR7+CD27+CD95- naive CD8+ T cells lacking CXCR3 (TNR3-). These receptors all come from a human donor in good health. Some clones in this sample may be carry-over from other donors' samples.

This chain joins TRBV18 and TRBJ1-1. Germline assignment: CDR1 KGHSH and CDR2 LQKENI. CDR3 length: 13 residues. CDR3 loop: CASSPPGDAEAFF.

The V gene is TRBV19, the J gene TRBJ2-6. The CDR3 totals 15 residues. In germline, CDR1 is LNHDA, CDR2 SQIVND (reference sequence). CDR3 loop: CASTATDSGANVLTF.

The chain couples TRBV7-6 to TRBJ2-1; checking the TCRdb D call of TRBD2 is not possible without DNA. Germline V gene lookup returns CDR1 SGHVS and CDR2 FNYEAQ. The CDR3 is 16 residues long. This CDR3 is CASSHEGLAGGREQFF.

The gene calls are TRBV7-9 and TRBJ2-5; TCRdb picks TRBD2, but there is no DNA to check that call. Germline V gene data show CDR1 as SEHNR and CDR2 as FQNEAQ (reference sequence). CDR3 size: 14 residues. CDR3 sequence reads: CASSLTSFQETQYF.

The V gene is TRBV29-1, the J gene TRBJ1-2. The length of the CDR3 is 16 residues. Germline assignment: CDR1 SQVTM and CDR2 ANQGSEA. The CDR3 spells CSVEDRRQVVGLGYTF.

The gene calls are TRBV27 and TRBJ1-2. The CDR3 extends over 13 amino acids. Germline V gene lookup returns CDR1 MNHEY and CDR2 SMNVEV (reference sequence). This CDR3 reads CASRGFAHYGYTF.

The J gene is TRBJ2-2, the V gene TRBV12-3 or TRBV12-4; TCRdb indicates TRBD1, and absent DNA this call remains unverified. The length of the CDR3 is 16 residues. The CDR3 loop is CASSLATTGRVGELFF.

V usage is TRBV7-6 and J usage is TRBJ2-7; the D gene TCRdb calls, TRBD1, cannot be checked with no DNA. The CDR3 extends over 13 amino acids. From germline, CDR1 is SGHVS and CDR2 FNYEAQ. CDR3 loop: CASSLGGTNEQYF.

V gene TRBV7-2 combines with J gene TRBJ1-2. This CDR3 spans 14 amino acids. Germline CDR1 reads SGHTA; CDR2 reads FQGNSA. The CDR3 reads CASSLGMFSYGYTF.

V usage is TRBV5-1 and J usage is TRBJ2-5; TCRdb designates TRBD1, a call that cannot be tested without DNA. CDR3 length equals 13 residues. The germline V gene encodes CDR1 SGHRS and CDR2 YFSETQ. The CDR3 region is CASSLVRDETQYF.

The chain combines TRBV9 with TRBJ2-7; TCRdb picks TRBD2, but there is no DNA to check that call. Germline V gene sequence: CDR1 SGDLS, CDR2 YYNGEE. CDR3 length: 15 residues. The CDR3 sequence: CASSVGPDTSYEQYF.

The gene calls are TRBV2 and TRBJ2-1; TCRdb calls TRBD1, which cannot be checked without DNA. Germline CDR1 reads SNHLY; CDR2 reads FYNNEI. The CDR3 spans 15 residues. CDR3 region: CASSSRDRVFNEQFF.

The chain carries TRBV12-3 or TRBV12-4 and TRBJ1-2; without DNA, the TCRdb call of TRBD1 cannot be checked. The CDR3 is 15 amino acids. This CDR3 is CASSPQGQGPYGYTF.

The chain has TRBV28 and TRBJ2-3; without DNA, the TCRdb call of TRBD1 cannot be checked. The CDR3 sequence is 16 residues long. Germline V gene lookup returns CDR1 MDHEN and CDR2 SYDVKM. The CDR3: CASREGDSRYTDTQYF.

The rearrangement links TRBV4-1 to TRBJ2-7; the TCRdb D gene call, TRBD2, has no DNA to confirm it. The CDR3 contains 14 residues. The germline V gene encodes CDR1 MGHRA and CDR2 YSYEKL. The CDR3 sequence: CASSQEGTYYEQYF.

The chain employs TRBV5-1 and TRBJ2-7. The CDR3 has 12 residues. Germline lookup yields CDR1 SGHRS and CDR2 YFSETQ. The CDR3 here is CASSLAGNEQYF.

The gene calls are TRBV28 and TRBJ2-7; without DNA, the TCRdb call of TRBD1 cannot be checked. CDR1 is MDHEN and CDR2 is SYDVKM in the germline V gene. The CDR3 loop spans 14 amino acids. CDR3 protein: CASSQTGTVYEQYF.

The rearrangement joins TRBV4-1 to TRBJ2-2; TCRdb designates TRBD1, a call that cannot be tested without DNA. CDR3 length: 15 amino acids. CDR1 and CDR2 from the germline V gene are MGHRA and YSYEKL. The CDR3 spells CASSPGQTNTGELFF.

The chain has TRBV7-9 and TRBJ2-7. Germline-derived CDR1 and CDR2 are SEHNR and FQNEAQ (reference sequence). The CDR3 is 13 amino acids. The CDR3 loop reads CASSLSDNYEQYF.